The rows below give T cell receptor beta chains drawn from one sample of a study of regulatory T cells in long-lasting Graves disease. TCRdb reprocessed the multiplex PCR reads via MiXCR and lists one record per CDR3 protein. Altogether some 330,000 distinct CDR3 sequences are present, roughly 25% being singletons, with the ten largest covering approximately 28%. The sequenced sample was peripheral blood mononuclear cells (PBMCs), obtained when the disease was refractory, from a patient treated with antithyroid drugs. These receptors came from a woman aged 35 to 49 with Graves disease. Both conserved end residues are trimmed from each CDR3.

cdr3_aa | j_call | v_call
ASKLAVLTGELF | TRBJ2-2 | TRBV27
ASSQDPGSSAGYT | TRBJ1-2 | TRBV7-3
ATSRDRRLAPNQPQH | TRBJ1-5 | TRBV15
ASSLKGLVFFADTRY | TRBJ2-3 | TRBV28
SAKTGTNTEAF | TRBJ1-1 | TRBV20-1
ASSTDRLPPPDTEAF | TRBJ1-1 | TRBV5-4
ASSEGFRTGRQY | TRBJ2-7 | TRBV19
ATSGERSYNEQF | TRBJ2-1 | TRBV24-1
ASSPRTGHRTEAF | TRBJ1-1 | TRBV6-1
ASRETGASNQPQH | TRBJ1-5 | TRBV28
ASSLVGGGSSYEQY | TRBJ2-7 | TRBV27
ASLRQEGSPLH | TRBJ1-6 | TRBV2
ASSWRTEWNTEAF | TRBJ1-1 | TRBV6-5
ASSQVTVSRGTEAF | TRBJ1-1 | TRBV4-1
ASSLAHRGPYEQY | TRBJ2-7 | TRBV7-9
ASSWTKTQY | TRBJ2-5 | TRBV2
AISESRGLRSGNTIY | TRBJ1-3 | TRBV10-3
SAVTGVSYEQY | TRBJ2-7 | TRBV20-1
ASSQGLASEQF | TRBJ2-1 | TRBV18
SVEDRAGGGEKLF | TRBJ1-4 | TRBV29-1
ASGGPTSGSYEQY | TRBJ2-7 | TRBV2
ASSQDVGIGELL | TRBJ2-2 | TRBV3-1
ASSLAGGPVDTQY | TRBJ2-3 | TRBV28
ASSPLDGSNQPQH | TRBJ1-5 | TRBV28
SASHRGLATTQY | TRBJ2-5 | TRBV20-1
ASSTGVTGSYGYT | TRBJ1-2 | TRBV9
ASSIPRLAGGPGEQY | TRBJ2-7 | TRBV28
ASSLGTSPYNEQF | TRBJ2-1 | TRBV11-3
ASSEGNTKEAF | TRBJ1-1 | TRBV9